Listed here are 5 T cell receptor beta chains from one sample, sequenced in a study of metastatic and nonmetastatic thyroid tumors. TCRdb reanalyzed the PCR reads with MiXCR. The sample lists more than 14,000 clones, roughly 25% occurring once. Before thyroid surgery, none of the patients had received any treatment. Sequencing was done on a sample of tumor tissue. The receptors originated from a female donor with papillary thyroid cancer or a benign thyroid nodule (not recorded which). Some clones in this sample may be carry-over from other donors' samples.

Concerning this clone itself: This may be a read error: a much more frequent sequence differs by one nucleotide. The sample carries other DNA sequences with the same CDR3. V and J are TRBV7-2 and TRBJ2-3; tentative D call: TRBD1 (6 bases). The CDR3 is 12 residues long. The V gene's germline CDR1 is SGHTA and CDR2 FQGNSA. CDR3 in DNA: TGTGCCAGCAGCTCATCTGGGACAATGATAGATTTT. The encoded protein is CASSSSGTMIDF.

The chain is built from TRBV6-2 or TRBV6-3 and TRBJ1-1; D possibly corresponds to TRBD1 (6 bases). Trimming stripped 0 bases from V and 4 bases from J, with 9 bases between. This CDR3 has 14 amino acids. CDR1 MNHEY and CDR2 SVGEGT come from the germline V gene. CDR3: CASSYSGGRTEAFF. CDR3 in DNA: TGTGCCAGCAGTTACTCGGGGGGCCGCACTGAAGCTTTCTTT.

This clone was found a few times. Different DNA sequences within this sample yield the same CDR3. The CDR3 DNA sequence: TGTGCCAGTAAGGCTTCTGAAGGGGGCAAAAACATTCAGTACTTC. Amino acid sequence: CASKASEGGKNIQYF. This rearrangement joins TRBV19 to TRBJ2-4; D is possibly TRBD1 (6 bases). This CDR3 has 15 residues. The germline V gene has CDR1 LNHDA and CDR2 SQIVND (reference sequence). V was trimmed by 7 bases and J by 3 bases, leaving 16 bases between them.

The chain combines TRBV27 with TRBJ1-6, with D perhaps TRBD1 (5 bases). The germline CDR1 and CDR2 sequences are MNHEY and SMNVEV (reference sequence). V shed 4 bases and J shed 9 bases, with 19 bases lying between them. This CDR3 spans 16 amino acids. The CDR3 DNA reads TGTGCCAGCAGTTCGGCCTGGGACCAGGGAGGTTCACCCCTCCACTTT. It translates to CASSSAWDQGGSPLHF.

This clone was counted ten times or more. The chain combines TRBV7-9 with TRBJ2-1; D might be TRBD2 (6 bases). The V end lost 7 bases, the J end lost 1 base, and 14 bases lay between the germline ends. CDR3 size: 15 residues. Germline V gene data show CDR1 as SEHNR and CDR2 as FQNEAQ (reference sequence). The DNA of the CDR3 is TGTGCCAGCACCAGGCGGGGCGCATCCTACAATGAGCAGTTCTTC. Residues: CASTRRGASYNEQFF.